This entry features one T cell receptor (beta chain) sequence. What it binds is unknown. The CDR3 has 18 residues. Trimming at V came to 1 base and at J to 3 bases, leaving 12 bases not matched to a gene. The germline V gene encodes CDR1 SGHAT and CDR2 FQNNGV. The data originate from a study of T cell responses to AZD1222 COVID-19 vaccine. General study results and limits: There were vaccine-associated CD4 TCRs across spike, dominant at 160-218 and 743-854. A rise in Spike-specific TCR breadth and depth followed two AZD1222 doses. Of the AZD1222 recipients, only 5 or 6 were seropositive at baseline.

Produced via immunoSEQ multiplex PCR; TCRdb's table is partial and in-frame only. The sample holds fewer than 200,000 clones; 70% to 90% are singletons and the top ten take roughly 0.49%. V gene TRBV11-2 combines with J gene TRBJ1-1; TRBD1 matches 9 bases. The sequences come from peripheral blood, collected on day 0 of AZD1222 vaccination. The TCR was taken from an adult in good health. Here the CDR3 DNA reads TGTGCCAGCAGCTTAGGTAGGGGACAGGGTGTCCTGTACACTGAAGCTTTCTTT. It is translated as CASSLGRGQGVLYTEAFF.